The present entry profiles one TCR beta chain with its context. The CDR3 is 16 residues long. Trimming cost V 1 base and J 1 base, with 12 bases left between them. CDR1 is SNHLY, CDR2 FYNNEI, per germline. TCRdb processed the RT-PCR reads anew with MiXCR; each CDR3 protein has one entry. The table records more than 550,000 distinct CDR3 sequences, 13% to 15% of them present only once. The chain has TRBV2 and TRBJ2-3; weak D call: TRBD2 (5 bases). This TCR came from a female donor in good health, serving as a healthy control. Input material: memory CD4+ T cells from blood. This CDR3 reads CASSEGVPRGTDTQYF. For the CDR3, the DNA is TGTGCCAGCAGTGAAGGGGTCCCGAGGGGCACAGATACGCAGTATTTT.